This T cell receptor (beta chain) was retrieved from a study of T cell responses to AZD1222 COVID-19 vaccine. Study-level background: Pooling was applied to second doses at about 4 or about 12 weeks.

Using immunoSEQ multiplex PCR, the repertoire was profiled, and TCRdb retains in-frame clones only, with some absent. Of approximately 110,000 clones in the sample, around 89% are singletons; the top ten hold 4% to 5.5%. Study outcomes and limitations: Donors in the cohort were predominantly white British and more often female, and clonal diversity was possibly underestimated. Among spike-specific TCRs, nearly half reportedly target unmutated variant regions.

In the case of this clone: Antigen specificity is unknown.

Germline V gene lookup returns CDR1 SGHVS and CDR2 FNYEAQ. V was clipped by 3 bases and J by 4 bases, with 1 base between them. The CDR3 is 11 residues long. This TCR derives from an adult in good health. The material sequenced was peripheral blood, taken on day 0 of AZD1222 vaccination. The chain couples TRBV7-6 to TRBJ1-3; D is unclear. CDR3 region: CASSLGNTIYF. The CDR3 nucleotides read TGTGCCAGCAGCTTGGGAAACACCATATATTTT. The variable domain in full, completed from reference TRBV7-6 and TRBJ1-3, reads GAGVSQSPRYKVTKRGQDVALRCDPISGHVSLYWYRQALGQGPEFLTYFNYEAQQDKSGLPNDRFSAERPEGSISTLTIQRTEQRDSAMYRCASSLGNTIYFGEGSWLTVV.